The sequence of this TCR beta chain was determined in a study of cytomegalovirus exposure and HLA in healthy donors. Findings and caveats of the study: It was reportedly the case that the classifier diagnosed cytomegalovirus status with high specificity and sensitivity.

There are 14 residues in the CDR3. The V segment lost 7 bases and the J segment 9 bases; nucleotides outside the gene matches: 9. Germline lookup yields CDR1 MGHDK and CDR2 SYGVNS. Regarding this clone: The antigen is undetermined.

A multiplex PCR was run with 60 Vbeta primers and 13 Jbeta primers. The data were produced by immunoSEQ multiplex PCR, yet TCRdb's version contains in-frame clones alone and is incomplete. This table has about 93,000 clones, approximately 81% appearing once. The TCR sequence derives from a woman in her thirties or forties in good health and CMV-seronegative. The chain joins TRBV25-1 to TRBJ2-1; 10 bases map to TRBD2. The sequencing sample was made of PBMCs. CDR3 protein: CASMSASGRGEQFF. CDR3 nucleotides: TGTGCCAGCATGTCGGCTAGCGGGAGAGGTGAGCAGTTCTTC.